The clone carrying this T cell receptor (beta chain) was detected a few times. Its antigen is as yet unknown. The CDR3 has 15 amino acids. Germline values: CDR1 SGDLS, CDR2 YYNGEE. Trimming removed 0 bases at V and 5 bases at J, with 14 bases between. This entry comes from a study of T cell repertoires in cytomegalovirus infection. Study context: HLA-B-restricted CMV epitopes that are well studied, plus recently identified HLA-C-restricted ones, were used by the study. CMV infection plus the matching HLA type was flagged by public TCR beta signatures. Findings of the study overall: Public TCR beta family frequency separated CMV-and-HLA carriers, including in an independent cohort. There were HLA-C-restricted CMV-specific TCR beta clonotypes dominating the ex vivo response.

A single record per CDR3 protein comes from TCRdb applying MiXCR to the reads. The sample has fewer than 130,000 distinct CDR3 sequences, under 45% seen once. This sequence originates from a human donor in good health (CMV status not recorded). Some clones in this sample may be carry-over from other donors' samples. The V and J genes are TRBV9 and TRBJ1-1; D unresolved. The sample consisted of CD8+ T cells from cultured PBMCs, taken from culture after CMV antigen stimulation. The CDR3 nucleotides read TGTGCCAGCAGCGTAGGTTGGGGAAGTGAGACTGAAGCTTTCTTT. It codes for CASSVGWGSETEAFF. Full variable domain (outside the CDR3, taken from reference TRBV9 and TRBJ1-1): DSGVTQTPKHLITATGQRVTLRCSPRSGDLSVYWYQQSLDQGLQFLIQYYNGEERAKGNILERFSAQQFPDLHSELNLSSLELGDSALYFCASSVGWGSETEAFFGQGTRLTVV.